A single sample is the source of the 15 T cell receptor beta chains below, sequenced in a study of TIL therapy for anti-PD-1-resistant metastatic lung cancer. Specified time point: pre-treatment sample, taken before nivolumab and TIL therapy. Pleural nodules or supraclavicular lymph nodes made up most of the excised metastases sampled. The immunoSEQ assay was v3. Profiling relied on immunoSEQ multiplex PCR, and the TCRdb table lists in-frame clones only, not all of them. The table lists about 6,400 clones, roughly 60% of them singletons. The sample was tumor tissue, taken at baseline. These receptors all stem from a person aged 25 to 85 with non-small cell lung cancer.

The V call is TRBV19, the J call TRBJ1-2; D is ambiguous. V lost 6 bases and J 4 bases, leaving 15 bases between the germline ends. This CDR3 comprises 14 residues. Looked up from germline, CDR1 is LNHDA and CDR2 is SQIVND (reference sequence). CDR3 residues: CASSSRDSLYGYTF. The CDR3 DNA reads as TGTGCCAGTAGCTCGAGGGATAGTCTCTATGGCTACACCTTC. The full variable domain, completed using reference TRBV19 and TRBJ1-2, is DGGITQSPKYLFRKEGQNVTLSCEQNLNHDAMYWYRQDPGQGLRLIYYSQIVNDFQKGDIAEGYSVSREKKESFPLTVTSAQKNPTAFYLCASSSRDSLYGYTFGSGTRLTVV.

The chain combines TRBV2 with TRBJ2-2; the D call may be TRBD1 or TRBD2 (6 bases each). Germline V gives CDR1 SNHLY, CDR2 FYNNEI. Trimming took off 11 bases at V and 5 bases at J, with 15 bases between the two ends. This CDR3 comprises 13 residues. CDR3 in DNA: TGTGCCGATAAGGAGGGGGATACCGGGGAGCTGTTTTTT. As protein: CADKEGDTGELFF.

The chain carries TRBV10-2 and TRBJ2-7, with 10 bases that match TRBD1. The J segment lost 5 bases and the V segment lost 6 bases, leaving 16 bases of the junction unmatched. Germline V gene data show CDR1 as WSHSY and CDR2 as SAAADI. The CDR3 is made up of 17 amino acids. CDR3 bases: TGCGCCAGCAGGGCGATGGGTGGTGGGACAGGGGCCCACGAGCAGTACTTC. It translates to CASRAMGGGTGAHEQYF.

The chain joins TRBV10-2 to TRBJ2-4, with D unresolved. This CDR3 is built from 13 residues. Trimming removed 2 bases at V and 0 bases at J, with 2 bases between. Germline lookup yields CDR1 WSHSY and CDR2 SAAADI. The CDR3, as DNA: TGCGCCAGCAGTGAGCTAGCCAAAAACATTCAGTACTTC. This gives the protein CASSELAKNIQYF.

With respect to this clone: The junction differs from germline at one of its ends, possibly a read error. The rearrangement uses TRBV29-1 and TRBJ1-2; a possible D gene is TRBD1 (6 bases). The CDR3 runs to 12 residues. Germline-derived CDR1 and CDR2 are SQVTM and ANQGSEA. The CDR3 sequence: CSVEGGNSGYTF. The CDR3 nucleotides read TGCAGCGTCGAAGGGGGAAATTCTGGCTACACCTTC.

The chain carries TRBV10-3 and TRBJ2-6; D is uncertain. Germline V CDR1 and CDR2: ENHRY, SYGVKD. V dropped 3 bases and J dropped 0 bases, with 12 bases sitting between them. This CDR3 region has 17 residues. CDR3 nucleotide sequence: TGTGCCATCAGTGAAGGAACCGGGTACTCTGGGGCCAACGTCCTGACTTTC. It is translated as CAISEGTGYSGANVLTF.

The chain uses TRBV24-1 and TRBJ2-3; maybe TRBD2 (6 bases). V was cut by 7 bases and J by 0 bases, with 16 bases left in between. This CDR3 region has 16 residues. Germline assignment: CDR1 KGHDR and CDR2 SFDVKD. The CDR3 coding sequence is TGTGCCACCAGGGACGGGCGGGGAACTAGCACAGATACGCAGTATTTT. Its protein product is CATRDGRGTSTDTQYF.

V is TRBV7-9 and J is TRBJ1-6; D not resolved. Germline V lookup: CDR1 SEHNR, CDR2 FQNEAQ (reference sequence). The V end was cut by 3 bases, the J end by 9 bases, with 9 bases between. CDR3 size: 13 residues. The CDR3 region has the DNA TGTGCCAGCAGCTTGGGCGAGGTTTCACCCCTCCACTTT. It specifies CASSLGEVSPLHF.

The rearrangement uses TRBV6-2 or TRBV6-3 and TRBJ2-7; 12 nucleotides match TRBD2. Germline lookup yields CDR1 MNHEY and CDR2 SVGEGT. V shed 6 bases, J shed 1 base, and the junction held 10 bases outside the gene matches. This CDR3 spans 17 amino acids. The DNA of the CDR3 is TGTGCCAGCAGCGTATCTAGCGGGAGGGCCGGTTCCTACGAGCAGTACTTC. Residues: CASSVSSGRAGSYEQYF.

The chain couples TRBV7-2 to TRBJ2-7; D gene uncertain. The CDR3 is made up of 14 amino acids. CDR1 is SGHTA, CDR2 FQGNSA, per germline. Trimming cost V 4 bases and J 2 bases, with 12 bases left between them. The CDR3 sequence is CASSSRTETYEQYF. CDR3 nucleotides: TGTGCCAGCAGCTCTCGGACGGAGACCTACGAGCAGTACTTC. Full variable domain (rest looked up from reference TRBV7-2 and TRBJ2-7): GAGVSQSPSNKVTEKGKDVELRCDPISGHTALYWYRQSLGQGLEFLIYFQGNSAPDKSGLPSDRFSAERTGGSVSTLTIQRTQQEDSAVYLCASSSRTETYEQYFGPGTRLTVT.

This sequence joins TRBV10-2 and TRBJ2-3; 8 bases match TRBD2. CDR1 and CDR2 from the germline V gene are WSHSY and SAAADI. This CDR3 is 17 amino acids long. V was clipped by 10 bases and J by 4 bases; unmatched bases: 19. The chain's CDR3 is CATSTGASGSGPDTQYF. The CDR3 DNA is TGCGCCACCTCGACTGGGGCTAGCGGGTCCGGCCCAGATACGCAGTATTTT.

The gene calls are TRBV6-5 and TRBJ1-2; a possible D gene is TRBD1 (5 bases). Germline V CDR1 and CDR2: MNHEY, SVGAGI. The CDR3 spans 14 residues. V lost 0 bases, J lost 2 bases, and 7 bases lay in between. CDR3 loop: CASSYSGLNYGYTF. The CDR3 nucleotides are TGTGCCAGCAGTTACTCGGGGCTAAACTATGGCTACACCTTC.

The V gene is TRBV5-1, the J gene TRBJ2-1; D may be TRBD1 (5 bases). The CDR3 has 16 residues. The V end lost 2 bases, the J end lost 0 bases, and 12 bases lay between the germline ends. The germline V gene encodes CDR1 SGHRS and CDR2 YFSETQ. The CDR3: CASSLEQALSYNEQFF. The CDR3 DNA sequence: TGCGCCAGCAGCTTAGAACAGGCCCTCTCCTACAATGAGCAGTTCTTC.

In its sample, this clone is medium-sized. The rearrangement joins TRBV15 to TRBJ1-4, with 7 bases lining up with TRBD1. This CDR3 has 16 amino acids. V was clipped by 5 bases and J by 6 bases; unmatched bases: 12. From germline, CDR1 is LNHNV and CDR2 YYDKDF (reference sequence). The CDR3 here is CATSQTGAPLHEKLFF. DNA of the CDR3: TGTGCCACCAGCCAAACAGGGGCACCCCTACATGAAAAACTGTTTTTT.

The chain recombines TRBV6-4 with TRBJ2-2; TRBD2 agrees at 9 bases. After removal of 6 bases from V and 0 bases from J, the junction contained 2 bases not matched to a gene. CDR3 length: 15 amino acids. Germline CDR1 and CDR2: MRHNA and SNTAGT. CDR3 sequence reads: CASSPSGTNTGELFF. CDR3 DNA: TGTGCCAGCAGCCCTAGCGGGACGAACACCGGGGAGCTGTTTTTT.